The 9 T cell receptor beta chains below all came from one sample that was sequenced in a study of T cell changes during pregnancy in multiple sclerosis. Profiled with immunoSEQ multiplex PCR; TCRdb holds only in-frame clones, not every one. The sample comprises tens of thousands of clones, roughly nine tenths of which are singletons, and approximately 3% rests with the top ten. The sample consisted of peripheral blood, taken in the first trimester of pregnancy. Receptors were obtained from a female donor in good health, enrolled as a control in a pregnancy study.

The chain employs TRBV20-1 and TRBJ2-5; D gene uncertain. The CDR3 covers 10 residues. Per germline, CDR1 DFQATT and CDR2 SNEGSKA (reference sequence). V lost 3 bases and J 5 bases, leaving 4 bases between the germline ends. The CDR3 here is CSASAETQYF. The CDR3 nucleotides read TGCAGTGCTAGCGCGGAGACCCAGTACTTC.

This clone was counted between two and nine times. The J gene is TRBJ2-5, the V gene TRBV19, with 8 positions matching TRBD1. With 4 bases clipped from V and 2 bases from J, the junction kept 3 bases outside the gene matches. CDR1 and CDR2 from the germline V gene are LNHDA and SQIVND (reference sequence). The CDR3 runs to 14 residues. CDR3 protein: CASSKRDRQETQYF. The CDR3 DNA sequence: TGTGCCAGTAGTAAAAGGGACAGGCAAGAGACCCAGTACTTC. Variable domain in full (rest from reference TRBV19 and TRBJ2-5): DGGITQSPKYLFRKEGQNVTLSCEQNLNHDAMYWYRQDPGQGLRLIYYSQIVNDFQKGDIAEGYSVSREKKESFPLTVTSAQKNPTAFYLCASSKRDRQETQYFGPGTRLLVL.

The CDR3 DNA is TGTGCTAGTGCCCCGAGCGGGGGACTAGCGGGAGCGAGGTCCGGGGAGCTGTTTTTT. Its protein product is CASAPSGGLAGARSGELFF. The chain employs TRBV12-5 and TRBJ2-2; 14 positions agree with TRBD2. CDR1 is LGHNT and CDR2 is FRNRAP in the germline V gene. V dropped 7 bases and J dropped 6; count of bases not matched to a gene: 16. The CDR3 contains 19 residues. Full variable domain (outside the CDR3, taken from reference TRBV12-5 and TRBJ2-2): DARVTQTPRHKVTEMGQEVTMRCQPILGHNTVFWYRQTMMQGLELLAYFRNRAPLDDSGMPKDRFSAEMPDATLATLKIQPSEPRDSAVYFCASAPSGGLAGARSGELFFGEGSRLTVL.

Only a few counts were recorded for this clone. V gene TRBV19 combines with J gene TRBJ1-1; TRBD1 matches 8 bases. Germline V gene lookup returns CDR1 LNHDA and CDR2 SQIVND (reference sequence). The CDR3 runs 16 residues. The V gene end was trimmed by 9 bases and the J gene end by 2 bases; junction bases not matched to a gene: 14. The CDR3 nucleotides read TGTGCCAGCTCGGTCCACGTCAGGGGGCCTAACACTGAAGCTTTCTTT. It is translated as CASSVHVRGPNTEAFF.

The rearrangement joins TRBV6-1 to TRBJ2-7; D perhaps matches TRBD2 (6 bases). With 1 base removed from V and 3 bases from J, the gap between germline ends came to 10 bases. The CDR3 spans 14 residues. Germline CDR1 reads MNHNS; CDR2 reads SASEGT. CDR3 residues: CASSEVRGGYEQYF. DNA of the CDR3: TGTGCCAGCAGTGAAGTAAGGGGAGGCTACGAGCAGTACTTC.

This clone was counted between two and nine times. The chain combines TRBV27 with TRBJ1-1; TRBD1 might be the D (6 bases). Trimming took off 6 bases at V and 9 bases at J, with 17 bases between the two ends. CDR1 and CDR2 from the germline V gene are MNHEY and SMNVEV (reference sequence). There are 13 residues in the CDR3. The chain's CDR3 is CASRNRANGQAFF. CDR3 sequence (DNA): TGTGCCAGCAGAAACAGGGCTAACGGGCAAGCTTTCTTT.

The chain joins TRBV5-4 to TRBJ2-7; TRBD2 matches at 15 bases. The CDR3 extends over 17 amino acids. J gave up 5 bases and V 4 bases, and 10 bases lay outside the gene matches. CDR1 and CDR2 (germline): SGHNT, YYREEE (reference sequence). The CDR3: CASSSYGTSGGYNEQYF. The CDR3 DNA reads TGTGCCAGCAGCAGCTACGGGACTAGCGGGGGGTATAACGAGCAGTACTTC.

This clone was recorded only once. This chain connects TRBV7-8 to TRBJ1-5; D is perhaps TRBD1 (5 bases). The CDR3 covers 16 residues. CDR1 and CDR2 (germline): SGHVS, FQNEAQ. V was cut by 1 base and J by 0 bases, with 10 bases left in between. As DNA, the CDR3 is TGTGCCAGCAGCTTAGAGGGGTTCTATAGCAATCAGCCCCAGCATTTT. This encodes CASSLEGFYSNQPQHF. The variable domain in full, with the rest retrieved from reference TRBV7-8 and TRBJ1-5, is GAGVSQSPRYKVAKRGQDVALRCDPISGHVSLFWYQQALGQGPEFLTYFQNEAQLDKSGLPSDRFFAERPEGSVSTLKIQRTQQEDSAVYLCASSLEGFYSNQPQHFGDGTRLSIL.

The J gene is TRBJ2-7, the V gene TRBV11-3; no firm D call. The V gene's germline CDR1 is SGHNT and CDR2 YENEEA. V was shortened by 2 bases and J by 2 bases, with 13 bases between the two germline ends. This CDR3 comprises 15 residues. The CDR3 nucleotides are TGTGCCAGCAGCTTAAGTCAAGGTACAGCCTACGAGCAGTACTTC. This encodes CASSLSQGTAYEQYF.